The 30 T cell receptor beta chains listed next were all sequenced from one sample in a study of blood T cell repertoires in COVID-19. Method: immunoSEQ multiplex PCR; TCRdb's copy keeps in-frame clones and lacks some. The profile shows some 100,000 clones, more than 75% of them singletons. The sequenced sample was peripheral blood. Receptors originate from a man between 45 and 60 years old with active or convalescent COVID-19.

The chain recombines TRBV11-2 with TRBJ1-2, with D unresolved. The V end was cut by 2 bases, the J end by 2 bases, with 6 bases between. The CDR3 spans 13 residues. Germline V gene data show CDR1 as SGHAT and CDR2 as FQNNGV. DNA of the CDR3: TGTGCCAGCAGCTTACAGGAAAACTATGGCTACACCTTC. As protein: CASSLQENYGYTF.

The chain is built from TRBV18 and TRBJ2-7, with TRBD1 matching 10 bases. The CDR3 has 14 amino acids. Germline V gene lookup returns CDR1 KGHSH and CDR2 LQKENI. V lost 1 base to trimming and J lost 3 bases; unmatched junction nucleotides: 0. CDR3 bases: TGTGCCAGCTCACCACGGGACAGGGGCTACGAGCAGTACTTC. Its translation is CASSPRDRGYEQYF. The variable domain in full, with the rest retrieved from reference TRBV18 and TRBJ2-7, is NAGVMQNPRHLVRRRGQEARLRCSPMKGHSHVYWYRQLPEEGLKFMVYLQKENIIDESGMPKERFSAEFPKEGPSILRIQQVVRGDSAAYFCASSPRDRGYEQYFGPGTRLTVT.

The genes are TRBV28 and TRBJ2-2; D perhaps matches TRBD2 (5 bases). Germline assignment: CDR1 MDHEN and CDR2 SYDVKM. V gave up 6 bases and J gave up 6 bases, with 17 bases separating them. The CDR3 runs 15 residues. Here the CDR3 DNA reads TGTGCCAGCAGCAGCGGATTGGGGTACTCCGGGGAGCTGTTTTTT. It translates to CASSSGLGYSGELFF.

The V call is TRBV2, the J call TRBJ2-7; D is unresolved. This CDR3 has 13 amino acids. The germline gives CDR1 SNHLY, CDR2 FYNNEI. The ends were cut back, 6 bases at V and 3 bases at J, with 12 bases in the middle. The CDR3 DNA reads TGTGCCAGCAGCCCCGGTCCAGGCTACGAGCAGTACTTC. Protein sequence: CASSPGPGYEQYF.

The CDR3 loop reads CATSEHRDSEAFF. DNA of the CDR3: TGTGCCACCAGTGAGCACCGGGACAGTGAAGCTTTCTTT. The chain is built from TRBV24-1 and TRBJ1-1; 7 bases agree with TRBD1. V gave up 4 bases and J gave up 7 bases; unmatched junction bases: 5. From germline, CDR1 is KGHDR and CDR2 SFDVKD. The CDR3 has 13 residues.

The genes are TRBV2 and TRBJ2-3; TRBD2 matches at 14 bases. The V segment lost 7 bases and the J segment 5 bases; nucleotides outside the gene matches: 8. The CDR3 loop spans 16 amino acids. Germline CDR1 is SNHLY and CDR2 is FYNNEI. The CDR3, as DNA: TGTGCCAGCAATGGACTAGCGGGGGGCAGTGGAGATACGCAGTATTTT. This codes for CASNGLAGGSGDTQYF. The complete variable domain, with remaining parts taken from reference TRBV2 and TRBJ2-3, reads EPEVTQTPSHQVTQMGQEVILRCVPISNHLYFYWYRQILGQKVEFLVSFYNNEISEKSEIFDDQFSVERPDGSNFTLKIRSTKLEDSAMYFCASNGLAGGSGDTQYFGPGTRLTVL.

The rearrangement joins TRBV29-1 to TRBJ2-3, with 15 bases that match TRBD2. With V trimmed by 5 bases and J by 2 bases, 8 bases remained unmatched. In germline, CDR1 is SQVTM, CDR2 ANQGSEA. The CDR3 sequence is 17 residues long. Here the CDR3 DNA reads TGCAGCGTTAAAAAGGGGACTAGCGGGGGGCCCACAGATACGCAGTATTTT. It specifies CSVKKGTSGGPTDTQYF.

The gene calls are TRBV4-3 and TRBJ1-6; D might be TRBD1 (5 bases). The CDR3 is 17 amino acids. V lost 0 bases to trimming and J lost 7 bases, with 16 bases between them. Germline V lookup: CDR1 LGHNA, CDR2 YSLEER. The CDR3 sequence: CASSQDRPGLKNSPLHF. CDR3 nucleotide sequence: TGCGCCAGCAGCCAAGATCGGCCGGGACTAAAGAATTCACCCCTCCACTTT.

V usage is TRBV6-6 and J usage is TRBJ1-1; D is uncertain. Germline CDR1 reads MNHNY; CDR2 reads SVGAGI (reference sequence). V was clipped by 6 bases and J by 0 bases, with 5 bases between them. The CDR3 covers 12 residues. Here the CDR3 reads CASREMNTEAFF. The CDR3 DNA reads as TGTGCCAGCAGGGAGATGAACACTGAAGCTTTCTTT.

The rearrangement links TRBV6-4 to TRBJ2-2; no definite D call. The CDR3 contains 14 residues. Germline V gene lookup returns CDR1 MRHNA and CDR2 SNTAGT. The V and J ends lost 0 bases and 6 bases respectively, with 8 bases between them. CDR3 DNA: TGTGCCAGCAGTGACTCGGGCAGGCCCGGGGAGCTGTTTTTT. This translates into CASSDSGRPGELFF.

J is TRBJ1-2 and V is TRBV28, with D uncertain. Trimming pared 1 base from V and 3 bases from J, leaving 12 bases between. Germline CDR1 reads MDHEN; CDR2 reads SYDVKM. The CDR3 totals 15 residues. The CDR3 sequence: CASSLLYNKYYGYTF. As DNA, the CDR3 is TGTGCCAGCAGTTTATTATACAACAAGTACTATGGCTACACCTTC.

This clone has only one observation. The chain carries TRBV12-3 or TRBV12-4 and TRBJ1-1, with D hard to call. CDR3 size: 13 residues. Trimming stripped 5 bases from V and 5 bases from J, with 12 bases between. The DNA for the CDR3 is TGTGCCAGCAGTCAGACGGGGAATACTGAAGCTTTCTTT. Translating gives CASSQTGNTEAFF.

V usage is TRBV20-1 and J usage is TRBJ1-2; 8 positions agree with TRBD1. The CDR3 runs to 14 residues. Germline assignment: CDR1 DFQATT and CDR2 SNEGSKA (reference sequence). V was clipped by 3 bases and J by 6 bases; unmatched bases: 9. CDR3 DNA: TGCAGTGCTAGTGAGCCCCAGGGGGCGAATGGCTACACCTTC. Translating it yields CSASEPQGANGYTF.

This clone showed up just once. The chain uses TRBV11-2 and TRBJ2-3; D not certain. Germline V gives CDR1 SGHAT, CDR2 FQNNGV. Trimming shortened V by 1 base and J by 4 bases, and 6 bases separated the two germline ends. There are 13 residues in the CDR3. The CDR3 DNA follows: TGTGCCAGCAGCTTAGCGGGTCCAGATACGCAGTATTTT. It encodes CASSLAGPDTQYF. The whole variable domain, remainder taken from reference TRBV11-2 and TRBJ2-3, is EAGVAQSPRYKIIEKRQSVAFWCNPISGHATLYWYQQILGQGPKLLIQFQNNGVVDDSQLPKDRFSAERLKGVDSTLKIQPAKLEDSAVYLCASSLAGPDTQYFGPGTRLTVL.

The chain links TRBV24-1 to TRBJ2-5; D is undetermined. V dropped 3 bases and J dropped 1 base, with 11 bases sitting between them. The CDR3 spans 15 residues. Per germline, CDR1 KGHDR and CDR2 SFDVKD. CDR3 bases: TGTGCCACCAGTGATGAGACAAGGCTCCAAGAGACCCAGTACTTC. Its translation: CATSDETRLQETQYF.

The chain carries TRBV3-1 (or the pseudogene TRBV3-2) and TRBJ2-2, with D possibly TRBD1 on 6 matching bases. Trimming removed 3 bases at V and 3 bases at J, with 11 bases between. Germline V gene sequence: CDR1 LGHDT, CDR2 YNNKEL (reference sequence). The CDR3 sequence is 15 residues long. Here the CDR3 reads CASSHLGADTGELFF. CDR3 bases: TGTGCCAGCAGCCATCTGGGGGCGGACACCGGGGAGCTGTTTTTT.

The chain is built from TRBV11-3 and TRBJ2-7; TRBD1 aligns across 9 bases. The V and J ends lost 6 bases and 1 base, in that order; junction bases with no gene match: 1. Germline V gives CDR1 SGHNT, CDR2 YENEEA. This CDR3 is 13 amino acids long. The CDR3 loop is CASRGQGSYEQYV. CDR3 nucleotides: TGTGCCAGCAGGGGACAGGGATCCTACGAGCAGTACGTC.

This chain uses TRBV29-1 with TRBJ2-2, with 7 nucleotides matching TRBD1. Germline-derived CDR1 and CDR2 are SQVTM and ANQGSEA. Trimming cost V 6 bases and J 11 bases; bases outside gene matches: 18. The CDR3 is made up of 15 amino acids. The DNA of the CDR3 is TGCAGCGTGACTACCAGGGACAGTTTACAGGAAGAGCTGTTTTTT. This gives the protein CSVTTRDSLQEELFF.

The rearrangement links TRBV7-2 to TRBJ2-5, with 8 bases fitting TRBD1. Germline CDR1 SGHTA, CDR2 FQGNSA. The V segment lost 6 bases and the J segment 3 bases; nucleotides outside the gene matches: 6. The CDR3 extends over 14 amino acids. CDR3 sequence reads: CASRPGTGEETQYF. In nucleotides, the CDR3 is TGTGCCAGCAGACCCGGGACAGGAGAAGAGACCCAGTACTTC.

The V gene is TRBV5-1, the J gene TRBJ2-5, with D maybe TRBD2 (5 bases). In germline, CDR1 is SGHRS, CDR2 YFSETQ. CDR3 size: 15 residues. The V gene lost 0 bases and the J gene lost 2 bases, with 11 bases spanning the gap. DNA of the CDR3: TGCGCCAGCAGCTTGGCCATTGGACTTCAAGAGACCCAGTACTTC. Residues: CASSLAIGLQETQYF.

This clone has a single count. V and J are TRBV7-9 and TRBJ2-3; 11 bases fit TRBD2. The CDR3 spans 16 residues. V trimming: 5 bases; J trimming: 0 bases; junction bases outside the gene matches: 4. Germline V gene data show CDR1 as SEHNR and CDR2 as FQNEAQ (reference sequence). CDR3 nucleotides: TGTGCCAGCAGCCGTACTAGCGGGGGTAGCACAGATACGCAGTATTTT. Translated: CASSRTSGGSTDTQYF.

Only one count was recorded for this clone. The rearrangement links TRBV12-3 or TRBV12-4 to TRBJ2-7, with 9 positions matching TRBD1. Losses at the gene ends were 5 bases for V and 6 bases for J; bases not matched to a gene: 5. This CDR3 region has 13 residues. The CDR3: CASSLQTGGEQYF. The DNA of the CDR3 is TGTGCCAGCAGTCTTCAGACAGGGGGCGAGCAGTACTTC.

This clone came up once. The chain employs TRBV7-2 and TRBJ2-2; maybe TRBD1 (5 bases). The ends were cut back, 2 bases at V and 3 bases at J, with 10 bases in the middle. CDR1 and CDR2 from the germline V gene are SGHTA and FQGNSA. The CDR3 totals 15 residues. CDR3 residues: CASSLNQGDTGELFF. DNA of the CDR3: TGTGCCAGCAGCTTAAATCAGGGTGACACCGGGGAGCTGTTTTTT.

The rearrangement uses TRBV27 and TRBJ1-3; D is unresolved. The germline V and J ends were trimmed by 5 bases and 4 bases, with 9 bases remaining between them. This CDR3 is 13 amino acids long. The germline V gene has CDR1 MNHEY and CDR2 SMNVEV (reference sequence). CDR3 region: CASSLDLGNTIYF. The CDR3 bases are TGTGCCAGCAGTCTAGACCTGGGAAACACCATATATTTT.

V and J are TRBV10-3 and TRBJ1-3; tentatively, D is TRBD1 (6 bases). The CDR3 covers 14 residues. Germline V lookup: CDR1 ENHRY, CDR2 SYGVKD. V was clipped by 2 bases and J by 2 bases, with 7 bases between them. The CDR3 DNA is TGTGCCATCAGTGAGAACAGGGCTGGAAACACCATATATTTT. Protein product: CAISENRAGNTIYF.

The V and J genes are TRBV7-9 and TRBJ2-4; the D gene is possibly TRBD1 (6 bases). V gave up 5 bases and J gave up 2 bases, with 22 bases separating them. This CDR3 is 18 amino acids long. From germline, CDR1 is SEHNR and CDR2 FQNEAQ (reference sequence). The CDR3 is CASSQSGTWGLSKNIQYF. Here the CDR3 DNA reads TGTGCCAGCAGCCAATCCGGGACATGGGGTCTCTCCAAAAACATTCAGTACTTC.

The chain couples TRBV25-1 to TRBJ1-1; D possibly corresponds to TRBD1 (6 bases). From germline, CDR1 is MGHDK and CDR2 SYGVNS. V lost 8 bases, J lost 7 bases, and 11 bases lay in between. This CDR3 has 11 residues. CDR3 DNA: TGTGCCAGCGATCAGGGGTTTGAAGCTTTCTTT. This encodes CASDQGFEAFF.

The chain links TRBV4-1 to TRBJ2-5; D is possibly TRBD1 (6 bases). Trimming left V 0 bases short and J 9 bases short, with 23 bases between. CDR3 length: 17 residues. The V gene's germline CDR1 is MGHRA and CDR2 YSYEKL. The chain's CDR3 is CASSQDTSGTTQGSQYF. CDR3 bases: TGCGCCAGCAGCCAAGATACCTCCGGGACCACTCAGGGGTCCCAGTACTTC.

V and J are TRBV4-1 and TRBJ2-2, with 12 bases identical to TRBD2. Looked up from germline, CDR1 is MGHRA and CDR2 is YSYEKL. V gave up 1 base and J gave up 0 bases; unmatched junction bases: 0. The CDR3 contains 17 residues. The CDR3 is CASSQGTSGANTGELFF. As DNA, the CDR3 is TGCGCCAGCAGCCAAGGGACTAGCGGGGCGAACACCGGGGAGCTGTTTTTT.

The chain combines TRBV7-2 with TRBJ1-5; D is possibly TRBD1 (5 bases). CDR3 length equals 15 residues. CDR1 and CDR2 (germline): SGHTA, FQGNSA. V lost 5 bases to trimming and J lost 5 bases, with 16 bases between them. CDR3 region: CASSPRLGGDQPQHF. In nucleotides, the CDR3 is TGTGCCAGCAGCCCCCGGCTGGGGGGTGATCAGCCCCAGCATTTT.